The sequence of this T cell receptor (beta chain) was determined in a study of TIL therapy for anti-PD-1-resistant metastatic lung cancer. Study background: Patients had a median age of approximately 56 years (range about 35-80). Median tumor mutation burden was under 1.6 mutations per megabase.

Sequencing used immunoSEQ v3. The table came from immunoSEQ multiplex PCR; TCRdb's copy has only in-frame clones and leaves some out. Of about 60,000 clones in the sample, around 90% were seen once. V shed 5 bases and J shed 0 bases, with 12 bases lying between them. The CDR3 is 15 residues long. Germline CDR1 and CDR2: MNHEY and SMNVEV (reference sequence). Time point given: pre-treatment sample, taken before nivolumab and TIL therapy. The V gene is TRBV27, the J gene TRBJ2-3; the D gene is possibly TRBD1 (6 bases). The sequence was collected from a person between 30 and 80 years old with non-small cell lung cancer. The specimen was blood, collected at baseline. CDR3 sequence reads: CASSPYRASTDTQYF. CDR3 in DNA: TGTGCCAGCAGTCCCTACAGGGCTAGCACAGATACGCAGTATTTT.